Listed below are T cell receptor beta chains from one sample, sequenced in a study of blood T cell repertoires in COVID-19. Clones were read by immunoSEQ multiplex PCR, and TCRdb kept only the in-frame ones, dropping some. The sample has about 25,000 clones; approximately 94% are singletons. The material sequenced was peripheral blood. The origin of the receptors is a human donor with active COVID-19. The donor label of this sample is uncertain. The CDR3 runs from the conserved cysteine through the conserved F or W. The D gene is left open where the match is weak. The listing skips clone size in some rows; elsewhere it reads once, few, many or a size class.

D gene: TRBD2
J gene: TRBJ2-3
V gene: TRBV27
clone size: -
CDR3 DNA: TGTGCCAGCAGTTTATGGCTAGCGGGAGGTACAGATACGCAGTATTTT
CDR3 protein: CASSLWLAGGTDTQYF

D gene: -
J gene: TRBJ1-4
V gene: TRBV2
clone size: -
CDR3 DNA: TGTGCCAGCGGGCAGCCTAGGGGGGAAAAACTGTTTTTT
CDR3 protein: CASGQPRGEKLFF

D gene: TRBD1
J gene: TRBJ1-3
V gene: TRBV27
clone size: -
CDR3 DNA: TGTGCCAGCAGTACGGGGACAGGGACTGGAAACACCATATATTTT
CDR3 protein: CASSTGTGTGNTIYF

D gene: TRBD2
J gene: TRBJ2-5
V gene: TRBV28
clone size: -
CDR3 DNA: TGTGCCAGCAGTTATCGGGACTACCGGTACCAAGAGACCCAGTACTTC
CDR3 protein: CASSYRDYRYQETQYF

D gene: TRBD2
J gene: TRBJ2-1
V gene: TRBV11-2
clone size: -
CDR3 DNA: TGTGCCAGCAGCCCAAGGGCTAGCGGGATGTACAATGAGCAGTTCTTC
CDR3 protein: CASSPRASGMYNEQFF

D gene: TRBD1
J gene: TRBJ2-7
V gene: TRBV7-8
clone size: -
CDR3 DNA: TGTGCCAGCAGCTTAAGTGAGGGGGACAGGGCGGTCCGGTACGAGCAGTACTTC
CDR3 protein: CASSLSEGDRAVRYEQYF

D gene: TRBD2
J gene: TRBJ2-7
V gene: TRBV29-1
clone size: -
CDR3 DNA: TGCAGCGTTGCACTAGCGGACATCTCCTACGAGCAGTACTTC
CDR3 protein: CSVALADISYEQYF

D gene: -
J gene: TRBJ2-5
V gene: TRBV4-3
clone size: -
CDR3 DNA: TGCGCCAGCAGCCAAGTAGTCCAAGAGACCCAGTACTTC
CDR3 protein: CASSQVVQETQYF

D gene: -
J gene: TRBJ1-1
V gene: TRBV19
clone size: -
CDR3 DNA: TGTGCCAGTAGTGCTGACAGAGTGGGCACTGAAGCTTTCTTT
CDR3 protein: CASSADRVGTEAFF

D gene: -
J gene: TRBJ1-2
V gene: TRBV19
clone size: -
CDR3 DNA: TGTGCCAGTAGGCAAGGAGGGCGGCGACTTTATGGCTACACCTTC
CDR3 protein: CASRQGGRRLYGYTF

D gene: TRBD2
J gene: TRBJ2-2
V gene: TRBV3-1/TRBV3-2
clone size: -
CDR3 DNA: TGTGCCAGCAGCCGACTAGCGGGAGTTGAAACCGGGGAGCTGTTTTTT
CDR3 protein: CASSRLAGVETGELFF

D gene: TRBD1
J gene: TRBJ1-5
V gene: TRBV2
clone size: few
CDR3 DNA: TGTGCCAGCAGTGTTCGGCAGGGGGATCAGCCCCAGCATTTT
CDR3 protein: CASSVRQGDQPQHF

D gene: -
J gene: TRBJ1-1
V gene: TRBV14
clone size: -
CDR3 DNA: TGTGCCAGCAGCCAACACTCAATGAACACTGAAGCTTTCTTT
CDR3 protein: CASSQHSMNTEAFF

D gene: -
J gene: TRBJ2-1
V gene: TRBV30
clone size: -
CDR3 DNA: TGTGCCTGGAGTGTACGTATTTTGGACAGTCACAATGAGCAGTTCTTC
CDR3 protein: CAWSVRILDSHNEQFF